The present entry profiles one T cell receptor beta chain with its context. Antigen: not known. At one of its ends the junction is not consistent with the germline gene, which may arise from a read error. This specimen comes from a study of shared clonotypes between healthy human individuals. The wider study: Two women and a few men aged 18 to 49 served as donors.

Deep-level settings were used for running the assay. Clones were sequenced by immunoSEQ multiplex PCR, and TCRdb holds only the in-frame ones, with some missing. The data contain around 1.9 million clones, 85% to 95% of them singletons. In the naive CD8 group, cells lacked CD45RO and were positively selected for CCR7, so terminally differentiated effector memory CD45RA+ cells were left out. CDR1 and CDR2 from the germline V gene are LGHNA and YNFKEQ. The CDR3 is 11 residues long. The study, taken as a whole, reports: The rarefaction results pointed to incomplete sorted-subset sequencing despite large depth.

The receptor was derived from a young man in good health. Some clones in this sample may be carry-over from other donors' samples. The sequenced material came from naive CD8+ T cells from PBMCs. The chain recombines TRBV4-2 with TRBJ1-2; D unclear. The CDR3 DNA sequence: TGTGCCAGCAGCCAACCTCCACAGCTCTTCTTC. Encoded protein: CASSQPPQLFF.